The source of this T cell receptor (beta chain) is a study of cytomegalovirus exposure and HLA in healthy donors. Study details: Membership in the Caucasian-associated ancestry cluster was found for around 81% of 300 to 400 genotyped donors. Study-wide results and limits: An ancestry cluster, one associated with Asian ancestry, reportedly showed fewer N-insertions than the approximately 670-donor mean in a later analysis.

In regard to this clone: Its specificity is unknown.

This CDR3 region has 14 residues. CDR1 and CDR2 from the germline V gene are SGHTA and FQGNSA. V was trimmed by 1 base and J by 2 bases, leaving 9 bases between them. Amplification used 60 Vbeta primers and 13 Jbeta primers. Measured with immunoSEQ multiplex PCR; TCRdb has only the in-frame clones, and not every one. There are 150,000 to 250,000 clones in the sample; 70% to 80% occur only once, and 1.5% lies in the top ten. The TCR comes from a girl aged 5-17 years in good health and CMV-seropositive. The sample comprised PBMCs. This chain joins TRBV7-2 and TRBJ2-7; the D gene is possibly TRBD2 (5 bases). For the CDR3, the DNA is TGTGCCAGCAGCTTAGGCCGGGGAGCCTACGAGCAGTACTTC. Amino acids: CASSLGRGAYEQYF.